The 25 T cell receptor beta chains given below trace back to one sample, sequenced in a study of shared clonotypes between healthy human individuals (dated by TCRdb to about 2020). Libraries were made using the immunoSEQ multiplex PCR assay. TCRdb provides this immuneACCESS table in a form limited to in-frame rearrangements. Some clones are lacking; in checked studies, under half of them reflect an unresolved V gene, and why the rest are absent is not known. For this sample the table gives under 1,100,000 clones, of which about 75% were detected only once. Approximately 1.5% of the sample comes from the top ten. The sample consisted of memory CD4+ T cells sorted from blood. The cell subset or site label, as the study defines it: CD45RA-negative fraction. These receptors were collected from a man between 18 and 29 years old in good health.

This clone was detected only a few times. Within the sample, other DNA sequences also encode this same CDR3. The chain couples TRBV7-9 to TRBJ1-5, with D maybe TRBD1 (6 bases). Germline values: CDR1 SEHNR, CDR2 FQNEAQ (reference sequence). The CDR3 runs to 14 residues. V was trimmed by 1 base and J by 6 bases, leaving 10 bases between them. The CDR3 region has the DNA TGTGCCAGCAGCTTAGGAGGGGGTGGTCAGCCCCAGCATTTT. Protein: CASSLGGGGQPQHF.

This sequence joins TRBV7-8 and TRBJ2-1; 9 bases agree with TRBD1. Germline assignment: CDR1 SGHVS and CDR2 FQNEAQ. The CDR3 sequence is 17 residues long. The V gene end was trimmed by 2 bases and the J gene end by 0 bases; junction bases not matched to a gene: 5. Written as DNA, the CDR3 is TGTGCCAGCAGCTTAAAAGGGACAGGGAGCTCCTACAATGAGCAGTTCTTC. Protein: CASSLKGTGSSYNEQFF.

This clone was counted at least ten times. The V gene is TRBV29-1, the J gene TRBJ2-1; 14 positions match TRBD2. After removal of 6 bases from V and 9 bases from J, the junction contained 4 bases not matched to a gene. The CDR3 has 13 residues. Looked up from germline, CDR1 is SQVTM and CDR2 is ANQGSEA. The CDR3 loop is CSVGTSGRGEQFF. The DNA for the CDR3 is TGCAGCGTAGGGACTAGCGGGAGAGGTGAGCAGTTCTTC.

The chain employs TRBV27 and TRBJ1-1; D gene uncertain. The germline gives CDR1 MNHEY, CDR2 SMNVEV (reference sequence). CDR3 size: 11 residues. Trimming cost V 7 bases and J 8 bases, with 11 bases left between them. CDR3 protein: CASMGSGEAFF. As DNA, the CDR3 is TGTGCCAGCATGGGATCTGGAGAAGCTTTCTTT.

The rearrangement uses TRBV4-3 and TRBJ1-6, with a weak D call TRBD1 (5 bases). This CDR3 is built from 15 residues. Germline CDR1 reads LGHNA; CDR2 reads YSLEER. Trimming removed 0 bases at V and 9 bases at J, with 12 bases between. The CDR3 DNA is TGCGCCAGCAGCCAAGATGGCAGGGCAGGTTCACCCCTCCACTTT. Amino acids: CASSQDGRAGSPLHF.

The chain is built from TRBV19 and TRBJ1-2; D perhaps matches TRBD1 (6 bases). CDR1 is LNHDA and CDR2 is SQIVND in the germline V gene (reference sequence). The CDR3 consists of 13 residues. The germline V and J ends were trimmed by 10 bases and 2 bases, with 14 bases remaining between them. The CDR3 region is CATRTAANYGYTF. CDR3 nucleotide sequence: TGTGCCACTCGGACAGCAGCCAACTATGGCTACACCTTC.

This clone was counted a single time. J is TRBJ2-5 and V is TRBV5-5; D is unclear. V was cut by 4 bases and J by 2 bases, with 15 bases left in between. Germline V CDR1 and CDR2: SGHKS, YYEKEE (reference sequence). This CDR3 contains 15 residues. In nucleotides, the CDR3 is TGTGCCAGCAGCCGAGCCCTTAGCCCACAAGAGACCCAGTACTTC. Its protein product is CASSRALSPQETQYF.

Worth noting for this clone: Other DNA variants within this sample encode the same CDR3. The CDR3 sequence: CASSLVRGELFF. The CDR3 coding sequence is TGTGCCAGCAGCTTAGTTAGGGGGGAGCTGTTTTTT. This chain links TRBV7-8 with TRBJ2-2; D is undetermined. This CDR3 has 12 amino acids. The V end lost 1 base, the J end lost 8 bases, and 5 bases lay between the germline ends. Germline values: CDR1 SGHVS, CDR2 FQNEAQ.

V usage is TRBV5-4 and J usage is TRBJ2-1; D perhaps matches TRBD2 (5 bases). CDR1 and CDR2 from the germline V gene are SGHNT and YYREEE (reference sequence). The V end lost 2 bases, the J end lost 0 bases, and 12 bases lay between the germline ends. The CDR3 extends over 16 amino acids. CDR3 sequence: CASSFGSVRSYNEQFF. In DNA, the CDR3 is TGTGCCAGCAGCTTCGGTAGCGTACGCTCCTACAATGAGCAGTTCTTC.

As to this clone: Other nucleotide sequences in the sample specify the same CDR3. The CDR3 reads CASSYSRGGTEAFF. The CDR3 DNA follows: TGTGCCAGCAGTTACTCGAGGGGGGGCACTGAAGCTTTCTTT. V gene TRBV6-5 combines with J gene TRBJ1-1, with a weak D call TRBD1 (6 bases). Germline assignment: CDR1 MNHEY and CDR2 SVGAGI. This CDR3 comprises 14 residues. The ends were cut back, 0 bases at V and 4 bases at J, with 9 bases in the middle.

This clone has only a few counts. The chain carries TRBV7-8 and TRBJ1-4; D is uncertain. Looked up from germline, CDR1 is SGHVS and CDR2 is FQNEAQ. This CDR3 is built from 15 residues. V lost 7 bases, J lost 1 base, and 13 bases lay in between. For the CDR3, the DNA is TGTGCCAGCACCTTTCTAGAGCGAACTAATGAAAAACTGTTTTTT. Translating gives CASTFLERTNEKLFF.

V and J are TRBV30 and TRBJ1-3; D ambiguous. This CDR3 has 13 residues. Germline V gene lookup returns CDR1 GTSNPN and CDR2 SVGIG (reference sequence). Trimming pared 4 bases from V and 8 bases from J, leaving 15 bases between. This CDR3 is CAWNGRSRDTIYF. The DNA of the CDR3 is TGTGCCTGGAATGGACGGTCTCGGGACACCATATATTTT.

The gene calls are TRBV7-2 and TRBJ2-2; TRBD1 agrees at 7 bases. Germline V gene sequence: CDR1 SGHTA, CDR2 FQGNSA. V lost 6 bases to trimming and J lost 5 bases; unmatched junction nucleotides: 6. This CDR3 comprises 14 residues. The CDR3 sequence is CASSTTGLTGELFF. For the CDR3, the DNA is TGTGCCAGCAGTACGACAGGGCTTACCGGGGAGCTGTTTTTT.

V usage is TRBV7-8 and J usage is TRBJ1-2; D uncertain. In germline, CDR1 is SGHVS, CDR2 FQNEAQ. The CDR3 has 15 residues. Deletions cut 1 base from V and 3 bases from J, with 12 bases between. CDR3 bases: TGTGCCAGCAGCTTAGTTGGTGGGCAGGACTATGGCTACACCTTC. It yields the protein CASSLVGGQDYGYTF.

This sequence joins TRBV18 and TRBJ2-3; TRBD1 aligns across 7 bases. Losses at the gene ends were 2 bases for V and 8 bases for J; bases not matched to a gene: 7. This CDR3 region has 14 residues. Germline CDR1 KGHSH, CDR2 LQKENI. In DNA, the CDR3 is TGTGCCAGCTCACCAGGTGGGGACAGCCCTACGCAGTATTTT. This translates into CASSPGGDSPTQYF.

As concerns this clone: This CDR3 is also generated by other DNA sequences in the sample. V is TRBV5-6 and J is TRBJ1-6; 9 positions agree with TRBD1. The CDR3 covers 15 residues. CDR1 SGHDT and CDR2 YYEEEE come from the germline V gene. J lost 5 bases, V lost 0 bases, and 0 bases had no gene match. CDR3 in DNA: TGTGCCAGCAGCTTGGGGGACAGGGATAATTCACCCCTCCACTTT. Residues: CASSLGDRDNSPLHF. Based on the CDR3 plus reference TRBV5-6 and TRBJ1-6, the full variable domain is DAGVTQSPTHLIKTRGQQVTLRCSPKSGHDTVSWYQQALGQGPQFIFQYYEEEERQRGNFPDRFSGHQFPNYSSELNVNALLLGDSALYLCASSLGDRDNSPLHFGNGTRLTVT.

V gene TRBV19 combines with J gene TRBJ1-1; 9 bases line up with TRBD1. CDR3 length equals 18 residues. Germline V gives CDR1 LNHDA, CDR2 SQIVND (reference sequence). V trimming: 4 bases; J trimming: 1 base; junction bases outside the gene matches: 13. CDR3 nucleotide sequence: TGTGCCAGTAGTAAAGGACAGGGGTGGGGCCGGTCGAACACTGAAGCTTTCTTT. This gives the protein CASSKGQGWGRSNTEAFF.

V and J are TRBV7-8 and TRBJ2-7; 7 nucleotides match TRBD2. The CDR3 has 15 amino acids. V was clipped by 3 bases and J by 10 bases; unmatched bases: 15. In germline, CDR1 is SGHVS, CDR2 FQNEAQ. CDR3 bases: TGTGCCAGCAGCTTTGTCCCTAAGCGGGACTCGGGTCAGTACTTC. The encoded protein is CASSFVPKRDSGQYF.

This chain links TRBV28 with TRBJ2-1, with a tentative D call TRBD1 (6 bases). The germline CDR1 and CDR2 sequences are MDHEN and SYDVKM. There are 11 residues in the CDR3. V was pared by 7 bases and J by 7 bases, with 8 bases between. The CDR3 sequence: CASTGVNEQFF. CDR3 in DNA: TGTGCCAGCACAGGGGTAAATGAGCAGTTCTTC.

The V and J genes are TRBV11-2 and TRBJ2-1; no clear D gene. The length of the CDR3 is 14 residues. V dropped 9 bases and J dropped 5 bases, with 17 bases sitting between them. CDR1 is SGHAT and CDR2 is FQNNGV in the germline V gene. The CDR3 DNA follows: TGTGCCAGTAACTATGCCTCTCTAAACAATGAGCAGTTCTTC. It codes for CASNYASLNNEQFF.

This clone was seen only once. V is TRBV2 and J is TRBJ2-5; 7 positions match TRBD1. Germline V gives CDR1 SNHLY, CDR2 FYNNEI. After removal of 2 bases from V and 5 bases from J, the junction contained 5 bases not matched to a gene. CDR3 size: 14 residues. The CDR3 region is CASSEKTGRETQYF. The CDR3 bases are TGTGCCAGCAGTGAAAAGACAGGGCGGGAGACCCAGTACTTC.

This clone is a singleton in its sample. The gene calls are TRBV6-1 and TRBJ1-5, with D tentatively TRBD1 (5 bases). CDR3 size: 14 residues. Trimming took off 1 base at V and 11 bases at J, with 15 bases between the two ends. Germline loops: CDR1 MNHNS, CDR2 SASEGT. CDR3 amino acids: CASSEGQGSTAQHF. Here the CDR3 DNA reads TGTGCCAGCAGTGAAGGGCAGGGAAGTACAGCCCAGCATTTT.

At least ten counts were recorded for this clone. The chain links TRBV28 to TRBJ2-2; D possibly uses TRBD1 or TRBD2 (6 bases each). The ends were cut back, 4 bases at V and 6 bases at J, with 9 bases in the middle. The CDR3 sequence is 13 residues long. The germline V gene encodes CDR1 MDHEN and CDR2 SYDVKM. CDR3 sequence reads: CASSYREAGELFF. CDR3 coding DNA: TGTGCCAGCAGTTACAGGGAGGCCGGGGAGCTGTTTTTT.

A word on this clone: Other DNA sequences from this sample encode an identical CDR3 as well. V is TRBV7-9 and J is TRBJ2-3; 7 positions agree with TRBD2. The germline V gene has CDR1 SEHNR and CDR2 FQNEAQ (reference sequence). Trimming removed 3 bases from V and 1 base from J; junction bases left unmatched: 1. The CDR3 totals 14 residues. Here the CDR3 reads CASSLSGGTDTQYF. CDR3 sequence (DNA): TGTGCCAGCAGCTTGAGCGGGGGCACAGATACGCAGTATTTT.

CDR3: CASSSPGGSPLHF. The CDR3 DNA reads TGTGCCAGCAGCAGCCCGGGTGGTTCACCCCTCCACTTT. The chain employs TRBV9 and TRBJ1-6; D gene unclear. Germline V gives CDR1 SGDLS, CDR2 YYNGEE. V was pared by 4 bases and J by 9 bases, with 11 bases between. This CDR3 is 13 amino acids long.